Shown below are 13 T cell receptor beta chains from a single sample sequenced in a study of blood T cell repertoires in COVID-19. Libraries were prepared by immunoSEQ multiplex PCR; TCRdb keeps only in-frame clonotypes and omits some of them. This sample carries 180,000 or so clones, approximately 80% of them seen once, and the ten largest clones take 13% to 15%. Material for sequencing was PBMCs or T cells enriched from blood (not recorded which). All receptors come from a man in his sixties who had been exposed to COVID-19.

V gene TRBV6-4 combines with J gene TRBJ2-3; 10 bases line up with TRBD2. The V and J ends lost 4 bases and 5 bases, in that order; junction bases with no gene match: 3. Germline CDR1 MRHNA, CDR2 SNTAGT. The CDR3 sequence is 14 residues long. CDR3 sequence: CASSASGSIDTQYF. CDR3 nucleotides: TGTGCCAGCAGTGCTAGCGGGAGTATAGATACGCAGTATTTT.

The chain uses TRBV11-3 and TRBJ2-7, with D perhaps matching TRBD2 (6 bases). There are 14 residues in the CDR3. Germline CDR1 SGHNT, CDR2 YENEEA. The V end was cut by 4 bases, the J end by 9 bases, with 19 bases between. Here the CDR3 reads CASSSSRDWLVQYF. The CDR3 bases are TGTGCCAGCAGCTCCTCCCGGGACTGGCTGGTGCAGTACTTC.

This rearrangement joins TRBV9 to TRBJ2-7; perhaps TRBD2 as D (5 bases). V was pared by 0 bases and J by 2 bases, with 9 bases between. The CDR3 length is 14 residues. Germline V gene lookup returns CDR1 SGDLS and CDR2 YYNGEE. CDR3 bases: TGTGCCAGCAGCGTAGATGAGGGAGCCTACGAGCAGTACTTC. Translating it yields CASSVDEGAYEQYF.

The chain recombines TRBV10-3 with TRBJ2-1; D perhaps matches TRBD1 (7 bases). The CDR3 is 13 residues long. V was shortened by 10 bases and J by 4 bases, with 14 bases between the two germline ends. Germline V gene sequence: CDR1 ENHRY, CDR2 SYGVKD. The CDR3 nucleotides read TGTGCCACCGGGGGACAGAATTACAATGAGCAGTTCTTC. Encoded protein: CATGGQNYNEQFF.

V gene TRBV19 combines with J gene TRBJ1-1, with a tentative D call TRBD1 (6 bases). Germline CDR1 LNHDA, CDR2 SQIVND (reference sequence). V lost 5 bases, J lost 4 bases, and 14 bases lay in between. The length of the CDR3 is 14 residues. The CDR3 bases are TGTGCCAGTAGTTTACAGGGAGGGTCCACTGAAGCTTTCTTT. Residues: CASSLQGGSTEAFF. Combining the CDR3 with reference TRBV19 and TRBJ1-1 gives the whole variable domain DGGITQSPKYLFRKEGQNVTLSCEQNLNHDAMYWYRQDPGQGLRLIYYSQIVNDFQKGDIAEGYSVSREKKESFPLTVTSAQKNPTAFYLCASSLQGGSTEAFFGQGTRLTVV.

The chain recombines TRBV3-1 (or the pseudogene TRBV3-2) with TRBJ2-2; TRBD2 matches at 10 bases. CDR3 length: 18 residues. Germline CDR1 LGHDT, CDR2 YNNKEL (reference sequence). V gave up 1 base and J gave up 1 base; unmatched junction bases: 6. The CDR3 DNA reads TGTGCCAGCAGCCAAGGCTCTAGCGGGAGTTTGAACACCGGGGAGCTGTTTTTT. Translation: CASSQGSSGSLNTGELFF.

The table lists this clone with a few counts. This rearrangement joins TRBV27 to TRBJ1-4; 11 positions match TRBD1. Germline V gene lookup returns CDR1 MNHEY and CDR2 SMNVEV (reference sequence). The junction had 8 bases not matched to a gene; V was cut back by 7 bases and J by 7 bases. CDR3 length: 15 amino acids. The CDR3 here is CASTGQGARGEKLFF. The CDR3 region has the DNA TGTGCCAGCACTGGACAGGGGGCGCGCGGTGAAAAACTGTTTTTT.

This chain joins TRBV7-3 and TRBJ2-1, with 15 bases that match TRBD2. Trimming cost V 5 bases and J 4 bases; bases outside gene matches: 6. The CDR3 spans 17 residues. The V gene's germline CDR1 is SGHTA and CDR2 FQGTGA. CDR3 nucleotides: TGTGCCAGCAGCCCCCCAGGACTAGCGGGAGGGTACAATGAGCAGTTCTTC. It encodes CASSPPGLAGGYNEQFF.

This clone was observed a few times. The chain uses TRBV2 and TRBJ1-1; no reliable D call. V lost 4 bases, J lost 4 bases, and 13 bases lay in between. The germline CDR1 and CDR2 sequences are SNHLY and FYNNEI. CDR3 length: 14 amino acids. CDR3 loop: CASSGEGASTEAFF. The CDR3 DNA sequence: TGTGCCAGCAGTGGCGAGGGCGCCAGCACTGAAGCTTTCTTT.

The rearrangement joins TRBV6-1 to TRBJ2-1; the D is unclear. Germline V gene sequence: CDR1 MNHNS, CDR2 SASEGT. Trimming took off 3 bases at V and 6 bases at J, with 9 bases between the two ends. This CDR3 region has 13 residues. The CDR3 region is CASSDSVVNEQFF. The CDR3 DNA reads as TGTGCCAGCAGTGATTCGGTAGTCAATGAGCAGTTCTTC.

This clone has just one count. The chain combines TRBV11-3 with TRBJ2-5; 8 nucleotides line up with TRBD1. The length of the CDR3 is 15 residues. V shed 2 bases and J 1 base; nucleotides not matched to a gene: 3. In germline, CDR1 is SGHNT, CDR2 YENEEA. The CDR3 loop is CASSLRDRIQETQYF. CDR3 in DNA: TGTGCCAGCAGCTTACGGGACAGGATCCAAGAGACCCAGTACTTC.

This clone was picked up one time. The chain employs TRBV10-3 and TRBJ1-3; TRBD1 matches at 9 bases. Per the germline V gene, CDR1 is ENHRY and CDR2 is SYGVKD. The trim removed 3 bases at V and 3 bases at J, leaving 6 bases unmatched. This CDR3 region has 16 residues. This CDR3 reads CAISDLRTGDGNTIYF. The DNA for the CDR3 is TGTGCCATCAGTGACCTTCGGACAGGGGATGGAAACACCATATATTTT.

The gene calls are TRBV3-1 (or the pseudogene TRBV3-2) and TRBJ2-7; no reliable D call. The CDR3 totals 17 residues. Per the germline V gene, CDR1 is LGHDT and CDR2 is YNNKEL (reference sequence). The V end was cut by 2 bases, the J end by 0 bases, with 17 bases between. CDR3 sequence: CASSQMRSGWSSYEQYF. CDR3 coding DNA: TGTGCCAGCAGCCAAATGAGGTCGGGTTGGTCCTCCTACGAGCAGTACTTC.